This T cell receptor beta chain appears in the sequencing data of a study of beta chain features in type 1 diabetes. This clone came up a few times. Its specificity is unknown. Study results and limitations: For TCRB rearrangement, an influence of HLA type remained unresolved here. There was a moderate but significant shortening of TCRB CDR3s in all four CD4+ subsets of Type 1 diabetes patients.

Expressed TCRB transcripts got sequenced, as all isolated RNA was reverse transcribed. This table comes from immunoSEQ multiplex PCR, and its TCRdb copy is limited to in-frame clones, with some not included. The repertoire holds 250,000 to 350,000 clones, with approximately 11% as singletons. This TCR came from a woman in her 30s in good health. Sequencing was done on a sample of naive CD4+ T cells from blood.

The CDR3: CASSPRGTANYGYTF. In nucleotides, the CDR3 is TGTGCCAGCAGTCCCCGGGGGACGGCTAACTATGGCTACACCTTC. The chain joins TRBV28 to TRBJ1-2, with D possibly matching TRBD1 (5 bases). Trimming took 5 bases from V and 0 from J, leaving 13 bases between them. Germline V gene sequence: CDR1 MDHEN, CDR2 SYDVKM. The CDR3 is made up of 15 amino acids.